This TCR beta chain was sequenced for a study of cytomegalovirus exposure and HLA in healthy donors. Trimming removed 5 bases at V and 2 bases at J, with 12 bases between. CDR1 and CDR2 from the germline V gene are MNHNY and SVGAGI (reference sequence). This CDR3 region has 14 residues. It was with 60 Vbeta and 13 Jbeta primers that the PCR ran. Measured with immunoSEQ multiplex PCR; TCRdb has only the in-frame clones, and not every one. In total, the table holds around 140,000 clones. This sequence was found in a woman aged 40 to 50 in good health and CMV-seropositive. The source material was PBMCs. This rearrangement joins TRBV6-6 to TRBJ2-5; TRBD1 is a possible D gene (6 bases). The CDR3 loop is CASSTGTLQETQYF. The CDR3 DNA is TGTGCCAGCAGTACAGGGACATTGCAAGAGACCCAGTACTTC.